This T cell receptor (beta chain) comes out of a study of patients and donors after allogeneic stem cell transplantation. TCRdb re-called the RT-PCR reads with MiXCR, one entry per CDR3 protein. The sample lists 900,000 to 1,000,000 distinct CDR3 sequences, about a sixth occurring once. The CDR3 is made up of 16 amino acids. V lost 6 bases to trimming and J lost 2 bases; unmatched junction nucleotides: 10. CDR1 and CDR2 (germline): KGHSH, LQKENI. This chain uses TRBV18 with TRBJ2-7; 10 bases are a match to TRBD2. Sample: blood, either unsorted or a sorted T cell fraction (not recorded which). The receptor comes from a human donor who was either an allogeneic HSCT recipient or a stem cell or donor lymphocyte infusion donor (not recorded which). It is not recorded whose cells these are; they may come from a transplant donor. CDR3 region: CASSPKAGGTTYEQYF. In DNA, the CDR3 is TGTGCCAGCTCCCCAAAAGCGGGAGGGACAACCTACGAGCAGTACTTC.